This paragraph covers one TCR beta chain sequence. CDR3 length: 17 amino acids. The record originates from a study of blood T cells in healthy people across ages. A J-beta primer mix and a sample-barcoded 5' primer were used in a second PCR of roughly 7 to 12 cycles. TCRdb re-called the 5' RACE reads through MiXCR, storing one row per CDR3 protein. The top ten clones hold 20% to 25% of a sample with about 800,000 distinct CDR3 sequences, 55% to 70% of them seen once. The sequence was obtained from a man aged 25 to 40 in good health. The sequenced material came from blood. V and J are TRBV21-1 and TRBJ2-7; TRBD1, the table's D call, lacks a check against the DNA. The end of the DNA fits TRBJ2-5 better, so the J call may be wrong. TRBV21-1 is annotated as a pseudogene. The CDR3 region has the DNA TGTGCCAGCAGCTTAACTCCGGACCCCCTGGGGGGAGAGACCCAGTACTTC. Its translation is CASSLTPDPLGGETQYF.